A selection of T cell receptor beta chains follows, all from one sample in a study of blood T cell repertoires in COVID-19. Some clones are missing from TCRdb's copy, which holds only in-frame ones; the method was immunoSEQ multiplex PCR. Of 110,000 to 150,000 clones listed, about 80% were seen once; the top ten hold around 45%. The sample consisted of peripheral blood. These receptor sequences come from a human donor in a cohort sampled during active COVID-19. Each CDR3 is given with its conserved first and last residue. Fields, in order: clone size, CDR3 length, J gene, V gene, D gene, CDR3 protein, CDR3 DNA. The D gene is left open where the match is weak. Rows may omit the clone size; those that give it use once, few, many or a size class.

size: NA; length: 13; J: TRBJ2-2; V: TRBV19; D: NA; CDR3: CASTQGGAGELFF; DNA: TGTGCCAGTACCCAGGGTGGGGCCGGGGAGCTGTTTTTT
size: NA; length: 16; J: TRBJ2-1; V: TRBV9; D: TRBD2; CDR3: CASSVSGGVHIGEQFF; DNA: TGTGCCAGCAGCGTTTCGGGGGGAGTACATATCGGTGAGCAGTTCTTC
size: NA; length: 11; J: TRBJ1-1; V: TRBV28; D: TRBD1; CDR3: CASSPNRGPFF; DNA: TGTGCCAGCAGCCCTAACAGGGGACCTTTCTTT
size: NA; length: 15; J: TRBJ2-1; V: TRBV11-3; D: NA; CDR3: CASSPQGWGYNEQFF; DNA: TGTGCCAGCAGCCCGCAGGGATGGGGTTACAATGAGCAGTTCTTC
size: once; length: 16; J: TRBJ2-2; V: TRBV11-2; D: NA; CDR3: CASSPEGARGTGELFF; DNA: TGTGCCAGCAGCCCCGAAGGGGCGCGAGGCACCGGGGAGCTGTTTTTT
size: NA; length: 14; J: TRBJ2-3; V: TRBV10-3; D: TRBD2; CDR3: CAIRPAGETDTQYF; DNA: TGTGCCATCAGACCAGCGGGGGAGACAGATACGCAGTATTTT
size: NA; length: 15; J: TRBJ1-1; V: TRBV6-1; D: TRBD1; CDR3: CASSAAGTGNTEAFF; DNA: TGTGCCAGCAGTGCAGCCGGGACAGGGAACACTGAAGCTTTCTTT
size: once; length: 15; J: TRBJ2-2; V: TRBV28; D: TRBD1; CDR3: CASTRTGGRTGELFF; DNA: TGTGCCAGCACCCGGACAGGGGGCAGGACCGGGGAGCTGTTTTTT
size: NA; length: 14; J: TRBJ2-3; V: TRBV29-1; D: TRBD1; CDR3: CSVRQGADTDTQYF; DNA: TGCAGCGTTAGACAGGGGGCGGACACAGATACGCAGTATTTT
size: NA; length: 15; J: TRBJ1-2; V: TRBV27; D: NA; CDR3: CASSFPAGWDYGYTF; DNA: TGTGCCAGCAGTTTCCCGGCAGGGTGGGACTATGGCTACACCTTC
size: NA; length: 16; J: TRBJ1-4; V: TRBV3-1/TRBV3-2; D: NA; CDR3: CASSQERIKPDEKLFF; DNA: TGTGCCAGCAGCCAAGAACGAATAAAACCGGATGAAAAACTGTTTTTT
size: NA; length: 18; J: TRBJ2-1; V: TRBV4-3; D: NA; CDR3: CASSQDPLRQGPSNEQFF; DNA: TGCGCCAGCAGCCAAGATCCTCTAAGGCAGGGTCCAAGCAATGAGCAGTTCTTC
size: NA; length: 13; J: TRBJ1-4; V: TRBV11-3; D: NA; CDR3: CASSSEGEAALFF; DNA: TGTGCCAGCAGCTCTGAGGGGGAAGCAGCACTGTTTTTT
size: NA; length: 12; J: TRBJ2-5; V: TRBV15; D: NA; CDR3: CATSRDLETQYF; DNA: TGTGCCACCAGCAGAGATCTGGAGACCCAGTACTTC
size: once; length: 15; J: TRBJ1-1; V: TRBV10-3; D: TRBD1; CDR3: CAISDPQGGHTEAFF; DNA: TGTGCCATCAGTGATCCGCAGGGGGGCCATACTGAAGCTTTCTTT
size: NA; length: 17; J: TRBJ1-1; V: TRBV27; D: TRBD1; CDR3: CASSAPHSTGLNTEAFF; DNA: TGTGCCAGCAGCGCACCCCATTCGACAGGGTTGAACACTGAAGCTTTCTTT
size: NA; length: 16; J: TRBJ1-3; V: TRBV5-1; D: NA; CDR3: CASSSTGPSSGNTIYF; DNA: TGCGCCAGCAGTTCAACAGGTCCCAGCTCTGGAAACACCATATATTTT
size: NA; length: 14; J: TRBJ1-2; V: TRBV19; D: TRBD1; CDR3: CASSPGTGVYGYTF; DNA: TGTGCCAGTAGCCCTGGGACAGGGGTTTACGGCTACACCTTC
size: once; length: 13; J: TRBJ2-2; V: TRBV30; D: NA; CDR3: CAWSLTGSGELFF; DNA: TGTGCCTGGAGTCTCACAGGGTCCGGGGAGCTGTTTTTT
size: NA; length: 16; J: TRBJ2-2; V: TRBV4-1; D: TRBD2; CDR3: CASSQSSGRITGELFF; DNA: TGCGCCAGCAGCCAGTCTAGCGGGAGGATCACCGGGGAGCTGTTTTTT
size: once; length: 15; J: TRBJ2-1; V: TRBV29-1; D: TRBD2; CDR3: CSVVTSGYSYNEQFF; DNA: TGCAGCGTTGTTACTAGCGGGTACTCCTACAATGAGCAGTTCTTC
size: NA; length: 14; J: TRBJ1-2; V: TRBV28; D: NA; CDR3: CASSLRISSYGYTF; DNA: TGTGCCAGCAGTTTGAGGATAAGCTCTTATGGCTACACCTTC
size: NA; length: 15; J: TRBJ2-2; V: TRBV5-1; D: NA; CDR3: CASMNTGANTGELFF; DNA: TGCGCCAGCATGAATACAGGCGCGAACACCGGGGAGCTGTTTTTT
size: NA; length: 13; J: TRBJ2-1; V: TRBV30; D: NA; CDR3: CAWSVPPSREQFF; DNA: TGTGCCTGGAGTGTTCCCCCTAGCAGAGAGCAGTTCTTC
size: NA; length: 12; J: TRBJ2-3; V: TRBV29-1; D: NA; CDR3: CSPRDSTDTQYF; DNA: TGCAGCCCGCGGGATAGCACAGATACGCAGTATTTT
size: NA; length: 17; J: TRBJ2-2; V: TRBV4-2; D: TRBD2; CDR3: CASSQGVGLVGTGELFF; DNA: TGTGCCAGCAGCCAAGGAGTGGGACTAGTTGGGACCGGGGAGCTGTTTTTT
size: NA; length: 16; J: TRBJ2-6; V: TRBV10-3; D: NA; CDR3: CAISESYISGANVLTF; DNA: TGTGCCATCAGTGAGTCCTATATCTCTGGGGCCAACGTCCTGACTTTC
size: once; length: 16; J: TRBJ2-2; V: TRBV9; D: TRBD2; CDR3: CASRHDSGTTAGELFF; DNA: TGTGCCAGCAGACACGACTCCGGGACTACCGCCGGGGAGCTGTTTTTT
size: NA; length: 13; J: TRBJ1-1; V: TRBV7-2; D: NA; CDR3: CASSLVYGSEAFF; DNA: TGTGCCAGCAGCTTAGTATACGGGTCTGAAGCTTTCTTT
size: once; length: 14; J: TRBJ1-1; V: TRBV19; D: NA; CDR3: CASSIQGGYTEAFF; DNA: TGTGCCAGTAGTATTCAGGGAGGGTACACTGAAGCTTTCTTT
size: NA; length: 15; J: TRBJ1-5; V: TRBV25-1; D: NA; CDR3: CASSGGSSSNQPQHF; DNA: TGTGCCAGCAGTGGTGGGAGCAGTAGCAATCAGCCCCAGCATTTT
size: NA; length: 15; J: TRBJ1-4; V: TRBV18; D: TRBD1; CDR3: CASSQNRGTNEKLFF; DNA: TGTGCCAGCTCCCAAAACAGGGGAACAAATGAAAAACTGTTTTTT
size: NA; length: 15; J: TRBJ2-1; V: TRBV4-1; D: TRBD2; CDR3: CASRGTSGKLNEQFF; DNA: TGCGCCAGCAGGGGGACTAGCGGGAAGTTGAATGAGCAGTTCTTC
size: NA; length: 15; J: TRBJ1-5; V: TRBV5-8; D: NA; CDR3: CASIGGGVKNQPQHF; DNA: TGTGCCAGCATTGGGGGGGGAGTTAAAAATCAGCCCCAGCATTTT
size: NA; length: 14; J: TRBJ1-5; V: TRBV7-2; D: NA; CDR3: CASSAEYRNQPQHF; DNA: TGTGCCAGCAGCGCCGAATACAGAAATCAGCCCCAGCATTTT
size: many; length: 13; J: TRBJ2-3; V: TRBV7-2; D: NA; CDR3: CASSLTGTDTQYF; DNA: TGTGCCAGCAGCTTGACAGGCACAGATACGCAGTATTTT
size: NA; length: 14; J: TRBJ1-1; V: TRBV11-2; D: TRBD1; CDR3: CASSLGGQLGEAFF; DNA: TGTGCCAGCAGCTTAGGGGGACAGCTAGGGGAAGCTTTCTTT
size: NA; length: 12; J: TRBJ1-2; V: TRBV6-2/TRBV6-3; D: NA; CDR3: CASSYRGYGYTF; DNA: TGTGCCAGCAGTTACAGGGGCTATGGCTACACCTTC
size: NA; length: 16; J: TRBJ2-2; V: TRBV7-2; D: TRBD2; CDR3: CASSFLAGGVTGELFF; DNA: TGTGCCAGCAGCTTTCTAGCGGGAGGGGTCACCGGGGAGCTGTTTTTT